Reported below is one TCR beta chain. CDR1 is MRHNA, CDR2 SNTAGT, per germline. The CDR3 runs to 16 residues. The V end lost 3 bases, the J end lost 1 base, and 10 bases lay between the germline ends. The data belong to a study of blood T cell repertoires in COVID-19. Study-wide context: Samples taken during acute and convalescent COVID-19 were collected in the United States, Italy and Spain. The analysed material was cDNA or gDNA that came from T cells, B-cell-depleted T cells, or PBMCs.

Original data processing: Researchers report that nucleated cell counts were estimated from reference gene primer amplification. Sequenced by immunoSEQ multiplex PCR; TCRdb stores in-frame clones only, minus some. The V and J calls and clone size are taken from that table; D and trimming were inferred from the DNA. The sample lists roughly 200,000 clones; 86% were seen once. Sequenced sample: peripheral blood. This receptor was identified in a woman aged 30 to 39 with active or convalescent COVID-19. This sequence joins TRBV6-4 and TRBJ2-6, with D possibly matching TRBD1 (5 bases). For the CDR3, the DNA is TGTGCCAGCAGTGAGTTCACAGGTTCTGGGGCCAACGTCCTGACTTTC. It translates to CASSEFTGSGANVLTF.